Included here is one T cell receptor beta chain sequence, with context. What it binds is unknown. PCR employed 60 Vbeta and 13 Jbeta primers. This table comes from immunoSEQ multiplex PCR, and its TCRdb copy is limited to in-frame clones, with some not included. The sample has 100,000 to 150,000 clones, over 9.5% seen once; the top ten hold under 6%. V lost 2 bases and J lost 7, with 15 bases in between. Per the germline V gene, CDR1 is MGHRA and CDR2 is YSYEKL. This CDR3 is built from 14 residues. The data stem from a study of cytomegalovirus exposure and HLA in healthy donors. Study-wide results and caveats: Roughly uniform depth of sequencing across donors was assumed in presence/absence analyses.

J is TRBJ2-7 and V is TRBV4-1; D remains unclear. The sample comprised PBMCs. This receptor was taken from a woman younger than 30 in good health and CMV-seropositive. This CDR3 is CASSQSARASEQYF. Written as DNA, the CDR3 is TGCGCCAGCAGCCAATCCGCCCGAGCGAGTGAGCAGTACTTC.